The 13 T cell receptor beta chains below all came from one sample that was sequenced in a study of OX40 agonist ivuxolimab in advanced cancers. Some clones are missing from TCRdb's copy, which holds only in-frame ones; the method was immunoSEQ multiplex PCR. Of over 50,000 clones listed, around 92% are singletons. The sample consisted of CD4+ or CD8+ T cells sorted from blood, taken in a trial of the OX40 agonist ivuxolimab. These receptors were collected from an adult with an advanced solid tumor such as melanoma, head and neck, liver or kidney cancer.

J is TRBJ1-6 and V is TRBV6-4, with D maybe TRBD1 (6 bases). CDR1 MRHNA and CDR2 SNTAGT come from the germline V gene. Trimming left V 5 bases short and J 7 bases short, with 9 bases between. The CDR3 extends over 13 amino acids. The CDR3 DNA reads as TGTGCCAGCAGTCGGGACACCAATTCACCCCTCCACTTT. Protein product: CASSRDTNSPLHF.

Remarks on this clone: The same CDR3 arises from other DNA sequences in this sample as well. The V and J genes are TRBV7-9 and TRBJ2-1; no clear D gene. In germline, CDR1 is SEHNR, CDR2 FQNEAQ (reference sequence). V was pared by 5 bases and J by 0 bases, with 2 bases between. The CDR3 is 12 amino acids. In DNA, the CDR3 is TGTGCCAGCAGCCTCTCCTACAATGAGCAGTTCTTC. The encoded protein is CASSLSYNEQFF. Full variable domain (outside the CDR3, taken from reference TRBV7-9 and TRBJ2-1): DTGVSQNPRHKITKRGQNVTFRCDPISEHNRLYWYRQTLGQGPEFLTYFQNEAQLEKSRLLSDRFSAERPKGSFSTLEIQRTEQGDSAMYLCASSLSYNEQFFGPGTRLTVL.

The CDR3 here is CACQVESHQPQHF. The CDR3 DNA is TGTGCCTGTCAGGTCGAGAGCCATCAGCCCCAGCATTTT. The chain uses TRBV30 and TRBJ1-5; D is undetermined. V was clipped by 6 bases and J by 5 bases, with 14 bases between them. Germline V gives CDR1 GTSNPN, CDR2 SVGIG (reference sequence). The CDR3 extends over 13 amino acids.

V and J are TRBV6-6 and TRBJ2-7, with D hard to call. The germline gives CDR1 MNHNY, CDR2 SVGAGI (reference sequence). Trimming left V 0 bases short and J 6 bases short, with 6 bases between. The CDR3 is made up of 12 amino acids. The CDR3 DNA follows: TGTGCCAGCAGTTACTCGTTCGGCGAGCAGTACTTC. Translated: CASSYSFGEQYF.

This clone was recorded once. CDR3 residues: CASSYLGPSYEQYF. The CDR3 nucleotides are TGTGCCAGCAGTTACCTAGGTCCGTCCTACGAGCAGTACTTC. The rearrangement uses TRBV6-5 and TRBJ2-7, with D unclear. The ends were cut back, 2 bases at V and 1 base at J, with 9 bases in the middle. The CDR3 has 14 residues. Germline V lookup: CDR1 MNHEY, CDR2 SVGAGI.

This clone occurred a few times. In nucleotides, the CDR3 is TGTGCCAGCAGTTCGGGACAGGGGTCCTACAATGAGCAGTTCTTC. It encodes CASSSGQGSYNEQFF. V and J are TRBV6-1 and TRBJ2-1, with 10 nucleotides matching TRBD1. Germline assignment: CDR1 MNHNS and CDR2 SASEGT. Trimming cost V 5 bases and J 1 base; bases outside gene matches: 2. The CDR3 covers 15 residues.

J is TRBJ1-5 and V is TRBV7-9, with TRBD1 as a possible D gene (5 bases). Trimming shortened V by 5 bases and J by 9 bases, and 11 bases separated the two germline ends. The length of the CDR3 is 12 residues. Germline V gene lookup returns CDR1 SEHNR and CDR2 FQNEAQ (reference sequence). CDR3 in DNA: TGTGCCAGCAGCCGGGGGGTCTGGCCCCAGCATTTT. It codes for CASSRGVWPQHF.

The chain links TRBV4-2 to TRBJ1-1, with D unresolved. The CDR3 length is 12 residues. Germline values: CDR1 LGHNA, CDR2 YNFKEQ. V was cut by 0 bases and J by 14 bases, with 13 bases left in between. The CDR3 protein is CASSQDPDTVFF. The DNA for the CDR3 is TGTGCCAGCAGCCAAGACCCCGATACGGTGTTCTTT.

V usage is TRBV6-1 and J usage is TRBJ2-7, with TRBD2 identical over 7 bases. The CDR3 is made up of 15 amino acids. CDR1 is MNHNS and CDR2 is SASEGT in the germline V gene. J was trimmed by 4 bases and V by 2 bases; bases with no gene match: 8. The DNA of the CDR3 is TGTGCCAGCAGTGAATTTGCGGGAGTATTGTACGAGCAGTACGTC. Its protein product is CASSEFAGVLYEQYV.

The CDR3 sequence: CASSELAGGPETQYF. DNA for the CDR3: TGTGCCAGCAGTGAACTAGCGGGAGGGCCAGAGACCCAGTACTTC. The V and J genes are TRBV6-1 and TRBJ2-5; 12 positions match TRBD2. The junction had 2 bases not matched to a gene; V was cut back by 2 bases and J by 4 bases. Germline CDR1 MNHNS, CDR2 SASEGT. The CDR3 has 15 amino acids.

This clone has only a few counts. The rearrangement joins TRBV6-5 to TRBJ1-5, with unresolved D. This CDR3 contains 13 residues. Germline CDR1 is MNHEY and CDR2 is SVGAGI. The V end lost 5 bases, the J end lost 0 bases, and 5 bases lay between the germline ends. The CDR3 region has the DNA TGTGCCAGCAGTGCACATAGCAATCAGCCCCAGCATTTT. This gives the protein CASSAHSNQPQHF.

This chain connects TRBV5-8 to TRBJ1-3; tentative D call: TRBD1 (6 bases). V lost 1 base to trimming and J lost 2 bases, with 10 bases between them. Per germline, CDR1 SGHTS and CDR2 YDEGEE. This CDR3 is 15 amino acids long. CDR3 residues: CASSLRGGTGNTIYF. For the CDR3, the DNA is TGTGCCAGCAGCTTGAGGGGGGGTACTGGAAACACCATATATTTT.

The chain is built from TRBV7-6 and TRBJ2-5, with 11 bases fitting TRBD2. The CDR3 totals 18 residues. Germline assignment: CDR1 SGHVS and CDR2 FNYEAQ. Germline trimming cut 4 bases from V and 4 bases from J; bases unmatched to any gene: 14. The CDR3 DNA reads TGTGCCAGCAGCTCTTTAGCGGGGGGGCCCACGTACGGAGAGACCCAGTACTTC. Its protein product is CASSSLAGGPTYGETQYF.